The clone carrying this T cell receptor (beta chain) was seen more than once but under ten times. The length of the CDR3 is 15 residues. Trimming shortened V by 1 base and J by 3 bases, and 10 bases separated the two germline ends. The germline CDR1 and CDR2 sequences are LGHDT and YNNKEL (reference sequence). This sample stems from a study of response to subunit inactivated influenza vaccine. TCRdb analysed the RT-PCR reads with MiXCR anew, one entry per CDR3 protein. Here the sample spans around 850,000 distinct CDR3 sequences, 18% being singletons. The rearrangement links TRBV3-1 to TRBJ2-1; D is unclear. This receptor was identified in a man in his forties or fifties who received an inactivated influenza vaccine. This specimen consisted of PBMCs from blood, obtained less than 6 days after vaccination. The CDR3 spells CASSQGPSGYNEQFF. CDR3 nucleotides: TGTGCCAGCAGCCAAGGCCCCAGTGGCTACAATGAGCAGTTCTTC.